The TCR beta chain described here comes from a study of PD-L1 blockade in urothelial cancer (dated by TCRdb to 2016 to 2017). As for the study more broadly: Therapy was started in the mid-2010s for all patients, and atezolizumab 1,200 mg was administered intravenously every 3 weeks. About 90% of the 29 patients were identified as males with urothelial cancer of bladder origin, and a prior smoking history was reported by 18 of 29 patients. Pretreatment tumor samples, along with matched peripheral blood serially collected before and after atezolizumab treatment, were subjected to TCR sequencing. Pretreatment blood TCR-seq was available for about 27 patients, at least one posttreatment blood collection was obtained for about 24 patients, and tumor TCR-seq was available for about 24 patients. An ECOG performance status of 0 or 1 was recorded for the patients, and 0 to 3 prior chemotherapy regimens had been received by the patients. Durable clinical benefit meant progression-free survival longer than 6 months, and TCR features were also tested against progression-free and overall survival. Durable clinical benefit was achieved by nine patients but not by the remaining 20. Blood samples yielded a median of roughly 140,000 T cells and more than 75,000 unique TCRs, with median clonality around 0.084. Somatic, immune and clinical correlates of response to PD-L1 blockade with atezolizumab in urothelial cancer were the focus of an exploratory multi-omic analysis. Whole exome sequencing and RNA sequencing of pretreatment tumors were performed alongside TCR sequencing in the same patients. Blood samples were analyzed at 3 weeks after treatment start (second dose) and at 6 weeks after treatment start.

CDR1 and CDR2, per the germline V gene, are SGHRS and YFSETQ. Taken from cysteine to phenylalanine, the CDR3 has 16 residues. Only the CDR3 region is kept as DNA, spanning 48 bases read in frame from base 1. V sheds 4 bases and J sheds 1 base, leaving 18 bases between their ends. This specimen's time point label, interpreted: peripheral blood 6 weeks after treatment start. The cohort included some 30 patients with locally advanced or metastatic urothelial carcinoma who were treated at Memorial Sloan Kettering on a trial protocol. Peripheral blood mononuclear cells were collected pretreatment and during treatment, with between 1 and 8 total time points per patient. The Qiagen DNeasy Blood extraction kit was used to purify genomic DNA from total PBMCs and tumor samples. PBMCs were collected pretreatment and during treatment and were isolated and stored as previously described. General conclusions and limits of the study: Small sample size (n ≈ 27) and many exploratory analyses mean the results are intended to be hypothesis-generating. Improved progression-free and overall survival was associated with having pretreatment peripheral blood TCR clonality below the median. Among patients with durable benefit, tumor-associated TCR clones showed greater expansion in peripheral blood 3 weeks after treatment started (n ≈ 23, p = 0.022).

A remark on this clone: Its antigen remains undetermined. No much larger clone is present one base from it, and per-base qualities are unavailable.

Each PCR received spiked-in synthetic TCR analog templates so that absolute template abundance could be estimated from read counts. The immunoSEQ assay used bias-controlled V and J gene primers to amplify TCRbeta CDR3 regions from genomic DNA. Sequencing of rearranged TCRbeta segments was done at approximately 20X coverage. Per the authors' processing: Sequencing errors were corrected by clustering and CDR3s were annotated against IMGT to assign V, D and J genes. Downstream analyses used only productive TCRbeta rearrangements, leaving out any out-of-frame or stop-codon sequences. Clonality was calculated as one minus the Shannon entropy normalized by the log of the number of unique productive sequences. Clones differing between time points or between blood and tumor were identified using Fisher's exact test with Benjamini-Hochberg correction, with an adjusted p below 0.01 applied as the threshold. TCRdb's version of the immuneACCESS table is confined to in-frame rearrangements and falls short of the full clone set. An unresolved V gene accounts for under half of the shortfall where checked; the remainder is of unknown origin. That table gives V, J and clone size, and the DNA gave D and trimming. The sample profile shows roughly 40,000 clones; 91% of them were found once. The top ten constitute approximately 7.5% of the sample.

This TCR was recovered from a man between 65 and 85 years old with urothelial cancer. The sample was PBMCs, taken around atezolizumab (anti-PD-L1) treatment. This chain is built from TRBV5-1 and TRBJ2-7; D gene: possibly TRBD2, on 5 matching bases. Read as DNA, the sequence is TGCGCCAGCAGCCTCAGCGGACCGAGCCTTTCCTACGAGCAGTACTTC. Its translation reads: CASSLSGPSLSYEQYF.